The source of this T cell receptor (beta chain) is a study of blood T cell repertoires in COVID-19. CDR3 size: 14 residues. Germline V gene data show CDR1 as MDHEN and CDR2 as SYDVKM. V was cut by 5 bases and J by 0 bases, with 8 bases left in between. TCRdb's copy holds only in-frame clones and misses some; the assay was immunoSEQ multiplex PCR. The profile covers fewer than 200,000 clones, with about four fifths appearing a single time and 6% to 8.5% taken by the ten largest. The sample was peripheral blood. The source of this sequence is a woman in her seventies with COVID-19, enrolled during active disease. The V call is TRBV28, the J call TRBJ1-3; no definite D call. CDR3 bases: TGTGCCAGCAGTACACGGGGCTCTGGAAACACCATATATTTT. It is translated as CASSTRGSGNTIYF.